This T cell receptor beta chain emerged from a study of cytomegalovirus exposure and HLA in healthy donors. Study-wide findings and caveats: The study labeled more than 150 TCR beta chains cytomegalovirus-associated.

In this sample, this clone turned up a few times. Its antigen is unknown. This CDR3 is built from 14 residues. The V end lost 3 bases, the J end lost 1 base, and 10 bases lay between the germline ends. The V gene's germline CDR1 is SGHRS and CDR2 YFSETQ. This PCR relied on a set of 60 Vbeta primers and 13 Jbeta primers. Using immunoSEQ multiplex PCR, the repertoire was profiled, and TCRdb retains in-frame clones only, with some absent. The sample yields around 130,000 clones, roughly 80% seen once. Input material: PBMCs. V usage is TRBV5-1 and J usage is TRBJ1-1, with D tentatively TRBD1 (5 bases). This TCR was recovered from a woman between 40 and 55 years old in good health and CMV-seropositive. The CDR3 spells CASSWATGNTEAFF. The CDR3 nucleotides read TGCGCCAGCAGCTGGGCCACAGGGAACACTGAAGCTTTCTTT.